This passage covers 5 T cell receptor beta chains from one sample sequenced in a study of shared T cell receptors in the human thymus. Assay: immunoSEQ multiplex PCR; the TCRdb copy retains only in-frame clones and omits some. Here the sample spans over 650,000 clones, around 87% being singletons. This sample also belongs to another study, concerning human thymus T cells.

Sequenced input: thymocytes. Source of these receptors: a boy under two years old with a congenital heart defect.

This clone has only a few counts. The chain links TRBV4-1 to TRBJ1-2, with TRBD1 matching over 7 bases. The CDR3 loop spans 15 amino acids. CDR1 is MGHRA and CDR2 is YSYEKL in the germline V gene. Trimming at V came to 0 bases and at J to 4 bases, leaving 5 bases not matched to a gene. CDR3 nucleotide sequence: TGCGCCAGCAGCCAAGAAAGAGACAGGGTCTATGGCTACACCTTC. Its protein product is CASSQERDRVYGYTF.

In nucleotides, the CDR3 is TGTGCCAGCAGTGAAGATAACTCCGGGAAGGGCACCTACGAGCAGTACTTC. Protein: CASSEDNSGKGTYEQYF. The V call is TRBV2, the J call TRBJ2-7; perhaps TRBD2 as D (5 bases). The CDR3 covers 17 residues. Germline V gives CDR1 SNHLY, CDR2 FYNNEI. V lost 1 base, J lost 2 bases, and 18 bases lay in between.

CDR3 loop: CASSLSRQDTYEQYF. DNA for the CDR3: TGTGCCAGCAGTTTATCAAGACAGGACACTTACGAGCAGTACTTC. This chain links TRBV28 with TRBJ2-7; a possible D gene is TRBD1 (6 bases). This CDR3 region has 15 residues. V gave up 1 base and J gave up 4 bases, with 14 bases separating them. Germline V CDR1 and CDR2: MDHEN, SYDVKM. Together with reference TRBV28 and TRBJ2-7, the CDR3 gives the full variable domain: DVKVTQSSRYLVKRTGEKVFLECVQDMDHENMFWYRQDPGLGLRLIYFSYDVKMKEKGDIPEGYSVSREKKERFSLILESASTNQTSMYLCASSLSRQDTYEQYFGPGTRLTVT.

The chain joins TRBV5-1 to TRBJ2-1; 9 bases align to TRBD2. J lost 8 bases, V lost 2 bases, and 5 bases had no gene match. Germline assignment: CDR1 SGHRS and CDR2 YFSETQ. This CDR3 has 14 residues. This CDR3 reads CASSFKERGDEQFF. The CDR3 nucleotides read TGCGCCAGCAGCTTTAAGGAGCGGGGGGATGAGCAGTTCTTC.

Only one count was recorded for this clone. The genes are TRBV7-9 and TRBJ2-1; D possibly corresponds to TRBD2 (6 bases). The CDR3 sequence is 15 residues long. V lost 8 bases and J 3 bases, leaving 17 bases between the germline ends. CDR1 and CDR2 from the germline V gene are SEHNR and FQNEAQ (reference sequence). The CDR3 DNA sequence: TGTGCCAGCTTCGTAGGCGGGGTCTACTACAATGAGCAGTTCTTC. This gives the protein CASFVGGVYYNEQFF.